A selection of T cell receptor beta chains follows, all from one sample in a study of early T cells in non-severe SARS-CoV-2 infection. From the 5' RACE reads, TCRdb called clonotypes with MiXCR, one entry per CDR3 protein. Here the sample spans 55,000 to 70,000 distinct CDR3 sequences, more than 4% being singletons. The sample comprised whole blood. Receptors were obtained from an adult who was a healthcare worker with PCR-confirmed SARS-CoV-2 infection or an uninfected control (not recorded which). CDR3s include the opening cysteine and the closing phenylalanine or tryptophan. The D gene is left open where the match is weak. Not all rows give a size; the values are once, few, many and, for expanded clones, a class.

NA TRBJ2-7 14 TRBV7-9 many TGTGCCAGCAGCTTTACAGGATCCTCCTACGAGCAGTACTTC CASSFTGSSYEQYF
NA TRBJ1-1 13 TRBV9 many TGTGCCAGCAGCGTAGAGGGGGAGCGGACAGCTTTCTTT CASSVEGERTAFF
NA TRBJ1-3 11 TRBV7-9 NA TGTGTCACTCAATTGGATGACACCATATATTTT CVTQLDDTIYF
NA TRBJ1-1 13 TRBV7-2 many TGTGCCAGCAGCTTATGGACAGCGCTTGAAGCTTTCTTT CASSLWTALEAFF
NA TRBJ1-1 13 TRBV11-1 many TGTGCCAGCAGCGTTAGCATGAACACTGAAGCTTTCTTT CASSVSMNTEAFF
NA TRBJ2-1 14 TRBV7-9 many TGTGCCAGCAGCTTACGGGACGGCTACAATGAGCAGTTCTTC CASSLRDGYNEQFF
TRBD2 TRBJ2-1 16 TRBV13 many TGTGCCAGCAGCTTAGCCGGGAGGAACACCTACAATGAGCAGTTCTTC CASSLAGRNTYNEQFF
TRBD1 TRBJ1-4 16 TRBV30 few TGTGCCTGGAGTGGAACCTCGACAGGGGGTACGGAAAAACTGTTTTTT CAWSGTSTGGTEKLFF
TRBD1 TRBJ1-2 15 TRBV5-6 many TGTGCCAGCAGCCCCGGGACAGGGATTGGGTATGGCTACACCTTC CASSPGTGIGYGYTF
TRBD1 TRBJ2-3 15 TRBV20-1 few TGCAGTGCTTCTGCCCGGGACAGGGCCACAGATACGCAGTATTTT CSASARDRATDTQYF
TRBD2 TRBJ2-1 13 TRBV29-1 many TGCAGCGTTGATGCTAGCGGGGGCGATGAGCAGTTCTTC CSVDASGGDEQFF
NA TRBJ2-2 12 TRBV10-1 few TGCGCCAGCACCAGAGACACCGGGGAGCTGTTTTTT CASTRDTGELFF
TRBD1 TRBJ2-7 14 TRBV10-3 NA TGTGCCATCAGTGTTGAGGACAGGAGTTACGAGCAGTACTTC CAISVEDRSYEQYF
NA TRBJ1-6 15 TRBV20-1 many TGCAGTGCTAAAAAGGAAAGGGTCCCTAATTCACCCCTCCACTTT CSAKKERVPNSPLHF
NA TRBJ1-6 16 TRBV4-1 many TGCGCCAGCAGCCCCTCCCCGGCGCGACCTAATTCACCCCTCCACTTT CASSPSPARPNSPLHF
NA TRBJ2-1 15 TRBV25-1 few TGTGCCAGCAGTGACGCGCGGAGGGGTCAGGATGAGCAGTTCTTC CASSDARRGQDEQFF
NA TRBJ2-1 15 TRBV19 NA TGTGCCAGTAGTATGGTAGACAGCAGACGTAATGAGCAGTTCTTC CASSMVDSRRNEQFF
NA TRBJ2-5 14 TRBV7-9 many TGTGCCAGCAGCCAAACTCGGGGTTTGGAGACCCAGTACTTC CASSQTRGLETQYF
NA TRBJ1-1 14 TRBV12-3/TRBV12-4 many TGTGCCAGCAATTTCGCAGGGATGGGCACTGAAGCTTTCTTT CASNFAGMGTEAFF
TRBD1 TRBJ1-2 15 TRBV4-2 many TGTGCCAGCAGCCAAAGGACAGGCCGTAACTATGGCTACACCTTC CASSQRTGRNYGYTF
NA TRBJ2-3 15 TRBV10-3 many TGTGCCATCAGTGAAATGGAGACTAGCACAGATACGCAGTATTTT CAISEMETSTDTQYF
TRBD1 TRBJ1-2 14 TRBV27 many TGTGCCAGCAGTGTTGGACAGGGCGGCTATGGCTACACCTTC CASSVGQGGYGYTF
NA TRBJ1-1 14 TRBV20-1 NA TGCAGTGCCCCTGCGGAGGGCATGAACACTGAAGCTTTCTTT CSAPAEGMNTEAFF
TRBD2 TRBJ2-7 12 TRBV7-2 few TGTGCCAGCAGCACCTCGGGGGGGGAGCAGTACTTC CASSTSGGEQYF
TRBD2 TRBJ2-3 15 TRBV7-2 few TGTGCCAGCAGCTGGCGGGGGGGCCACACAGATACGCAGTATTTT CASSWRGGHTDTQYF
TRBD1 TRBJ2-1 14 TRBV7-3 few TGTGCCAGCAGCTCGACAGGGGGTAACAATGAGCAGTTCTTC CASSSTGGNNEQFF
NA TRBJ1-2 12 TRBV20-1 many TGCAGTGCCAAAGTACATCATGGAGGCTACACCTTC CSAKVHHGGYTF
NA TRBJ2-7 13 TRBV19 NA TGTGCCAGTAGTATAGATCGACCGGGACGCGTGTACTTC CASSIDRPGRVYF
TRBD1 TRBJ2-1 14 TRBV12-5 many TGTGCTAGTGGTACCGGGACAGGCTACAATGAGCAGTTCTTC CASGTGTGYNEQFF
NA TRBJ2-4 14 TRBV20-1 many TGCAGTGCTCAAGACAGGCTAGCCAAAAACATTCAGTACTTC CSAQDRLAKNIQYF
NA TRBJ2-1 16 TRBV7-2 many TGTGCCAGCAGCTTAGGCGGTAGCAGGGCCCACAATGAGCAGTTCTTC CASSLGGSRAHNEQFF
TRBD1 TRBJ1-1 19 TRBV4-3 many TGCGCCAGCAGCCAAGATGGGGACAGGGTTTACAATGAAGGCACTGAAGCTTTCTTT CASSQDGDRVYNEGTEAFF
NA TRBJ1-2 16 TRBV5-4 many TGTGCCAGCAGCTCCGGAGGAGGTCGAACTAACTATGGCTACACCTTC CASSSGGGRTNYGYTF
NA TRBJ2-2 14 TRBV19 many TGTGCCAGTAGTATCAGTCGGAACACCGGGGAGCTGTTTTTT CASSISRNTGELFF
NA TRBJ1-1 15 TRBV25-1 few TGTGCCAGCAGTGAAGCCCAAGGGGTGAACACTGAAGCTTTCTTT CASSEAQGVNTEAFF